What follows are 8 T cell receptor beta chains derived from one specimen sequenced in a study of blood T cell repertoires in COVID-19. TCRdb keeps only in-frame clones here, not all; method: immunoSEQ multiplex PCR. The sample shows about 28,000 clones, more than 70% of them seen only once. The sequencing input was peripheral blood. These receptors all stem from a boy between 2 and 10 years old with active or convalescent COVID-19.

V is TRBV5-4 and J is TRBJ2-3, with D tentatively TRBD2 (6 bases). The CDR3 is 17 amino acids. V was cut by 4 bases and J by 5 bases, with 23 bases left in between. Per germline, CDR1 SGHNT and CDR2 YYREEE (reference sequence). The CDR3 loop is CASSRGGAGRNQDTQYF. In DNA form, the CDR3 reads TGTGCCAGCAGCAGGGGCGGGGCGGGGAGGAATCAAGATACGCAGTATTTT.

The gene calls are TRBV6-6 and TRBJ1-5, with a possible D match to TRBD1 (6 bases). Per the germline V gene, CDR1 is MNHNY and CDR2 is SVGAGI (reference sequence). The V end lost 5 bases, the J end lost 7 bases, and 9 bases lay between the germline ends. This CDR3 has 12 amino acids. CDR3 amino acids: CASSRGGQPQHF. DNA of the CDR3: TGTGCCAGCAGTAGGGGGGGACAGCCCCAGCATTTT.

This clone has a handful of counts. The V call is TRBV28, the J call TRBJ1-3; D gene ambiguous. Germline CDR1 MDHEN, CDR2 SYDVKM. The CDR3 spans 13 residues. V lost 10 bases, J lost 2 bases, and 12 bases lay in between. The CDR3 region is CAIHERTGNTIYF. The CDR3 DNA reads TGTGCCATCCACGAGCGGACTGGAAACACCATATATTTT.

This clone was observed a few times. The chain recombines TRBV10-3 with TRBJ1-5; 7 positions match TRBD1. Germline V CDR1 and CDR2: ENHRY, SYGVKD. This CDR3 has 17 residues. V trimming: 5 bases; J trimming: 4 bases; junction bases outside the gene matches: 14. The CDR3 nucleotides read TGTGCCATCAGTTCCGGGACAGTGGGTCGGAAAAATCAGCCCCAGCATTTT. Translating gives CAISSGTVGRKNQPQHF.

The genes are TRBV7-2 and TRBJ2-3, with D possibly being TRBD2 (6 bases). Per germline, CDR1 SGHTA and CDR2 FQGNSA. The CDR3 sequence is 14 residues long. The germline V and J ends were trimmed by 4 bases and 0 bases, with 8 bases remaining between them. CDR3 sequence reads: CASSSGTSTDTQYF. CDR3 sequence (DNA): TGTGCCAGCAGCTCCGGGACTAGCACAGATACGCAGTATTTT.

This chain links TRBV27 with TRBJ1-4; tentative D call: TRBD1 (5 bases). V was pared by 5 bases and J by 4 bases, with 14 bases between. The CDR3 totals 15 residues. Germline V gene sequence: CDR1 MNHEY, CDR2 SMNVEV (reference sequence). The CDR3 loop reads CASSPGRDFNEKLFF. In DNA, the CDR3 is TGTGCCAGCAGTCCAGGACGGGACTTTAATGAAAAACTGTTTTTT.

CDR3 coding DNA: TGTGCCAGCAGCCGGATACCTACAGGGGGCACTGAAGCTTTCTTT. Translated, it gives CASSRIPTGGTEAFF. J is TRBJ1-1 and V is TRBV11-2; 8 positions match TRBD1. The CDR3 extends over 15 amino acids. With V trimmed by 5 bases and J by 4 bases, 9 bases remained unmatched. The germline gives CDR1 SGHAT, CDR2 FQNNGV. Drawing the rest from reference TRBV11-2 and TRBJ1-1, the complete variable domain is EAGVAQSPRYKIIEKRQSVAFWCNPISGHATLYWYQQILGQGPKLLIQFQNNGVVDDSQLPKDRFSAERLKGVDSTLKIQPAKLEDSAVYLCASSRIPTGGTEAFFGQGTRLTVV.

The J gene is TRBJ1-2, the V gene TRBV10-2; TRBD1 agrees at 8 bases. Trimming took 6 bases from V and 4 from J; bases not matched to a gene: 10. Per germline, CDR1 WSHSY and CDR2 SAAADI. This CDR3 region has 15 residues. CDR3: CASRPSDRGIYGYTF. CDR3 nucleotide sequence: TGCGCCAGCAGGCCATCTGACAGGGGAATCTATGGCTACACCTTC.